This T cell receptor (beta chain) emerged from a study of blood T cell repertoires in COVID-19 (dated by TCRdb to the early 2020s). Regarding the study in general: Collaborator samples came from the United States, Italy and Spain and covered acute and convalescent phases of COVID-19. The material from the prospective study consisted of cDNA or gDNA derived from T cells, B-cell-depleted T cells, or PBMCs. Deeply sampled blood TCRbeta repertoires from subjects exposed to, actively infected with, or recovered from COVID-19 were included in the dataset. The repertoires were released in a freely available public database intended as a resource for research on the immune response to SARS-CoV-2. Samples came from the ongoing ImmuneRACE study (first 160 participants) plus 1,254 subjects from 6 global collaborators. Nearly every sample came with metadata listing a de-identified subject ID, COVID-19 status, age in years and sex. Where available, HLA class I and class II types were taken from metadata supplied by the sample provider and were not determined by assay-based typing.

General findings and caveats noted by the study authors: How much clinical and demographic metadata was included differed by source and by participant, and the metadata was provided uncurated.

CDR1 and CDR2, looked up from the germline V gene, are SGHAT and FQNNGV. The CDR3 runs 13 amino acids, cysteine and phenylalanine included. Left in the record is the CDR3 DNA by itself, 39 bases read in frame from the first base. The germline ends are 4 bases apart after V is trimmed by 0 bases and J by 2 bases. The immunoSEQ Assay, a bias-controlled multiplex PCR, was used to amplify TCRbeta CDR3 regions from genomic DNA. Concerning the study's data processing: The number of nucleated cells in each sample was estimated by amplification of reference gene primers within the assay. To quantify the absolute abundance of each unique TCRbeta CDR3 rearrangement, sequence reads were collapsed and filtered. Productive Simpson clonality was computed per sample as the square root of Simpson's diversity index over productive rearrangements. Here the immuneACCESS table is served through TCRdb, limited to in-frame sequences with V and J called. Missing clones are a known gap in these copies; in checked studies unresolved V genes cover under half, and the rest lacks a known reason. V and J calls and clone size come straight from that table; D and trimming were deduced from the DNA. The sample table lists hundreds of thousands of clones, 84% of them with a count of one. The top ten hold around 9.1% of the sample.

A note on this clone: This receptor's antigen is unknown. No per-base quality is available; no much larger clone lies one base away.

Whole blood was collected in K2EDTA tubes by collaborating institutions according to the institutions' own protocols. For TCRbeta analysis, collaborators shipped samples as frozen whole blood, isolated PBMCs, or DNA extracted from either of those sample types. The specimen sequenced was peripheral blood. Recombination connected TRBV11-2 to TRBJ1-1, with the D gene call left open. The receptor comes from a human donor in a cohort sampled during active COVID-19. The CDR3 corresponds to CASSLEHNTEAFF. The DNA is TGTGCCAGCAGCTTAGAACACAACACTGAAGCTTTCTTT.